A single sample gave rise to the 30 T cell receptor beta chains below, sequenced in a study of T cell responses to AZD1222 COVID-19 vaccine. TCRdb's copy holds only in-frame clones and misses some; the assay was immunoSEQ multiplex PCR. The profile shows about 37,000 clones, around 88% of them singletons. The input for sequencing was peripheral blood, taken on day 0 of AZD1222 vaccination. Receptors were obtained from an adult in good health.

The chain's CDR3 is CASSTGGWTEAFF. The CDR3 nucleotides are TGTGCCAGCAGCACGGGGGGCTGGACTGAAGCTTTCTTT. The chain links TRBV12-3 or TRBV12-4 to TRBJ1-1; the D gene is possibly TRBD1 (6 bases). The CDR3 runs 13 residues. The ends were cut back, 6 bases at V and 5 bases at J, with 13 bases in the middle.

This sequence joins TRBV4-1 and TRBJ2-1; 10 bases agree with TRBD2. CDR3 size: 15 residues. Germline CDR1 and CDR2: MGHRA and YSYEKL. Trimming at V came to 3 bases and at J to 3 bases, leaving 2 bases not matched to a gene. As DNA, the CDR3 is TGCGCCAGCAGCCAGGTAGCGGGAGGCTACAATGAGCAGTTCTTC. Its translation is CASSQVAGGYNEQFF.

The V call is TRBV6-4, the J call TRBJ2-1; TRBD2 matches 10 bases. The germline V gene has CDR1 MRHNA and CDR2 SNTAGT. This CDR3 has 12 amino acids. J gave up 10 bases and V 4 bases, and 1 base lay outside the gene matches. The CDR3 reads CASSVSGREQFF. CDR3 coding DNA: TGTGCCAGCAGTGTTAGCGGGAGGGAGCAGTTCTTC.

The V gene is TRBV6-1, the J gene TRBJ1-4; 7 positions match TRBD1. This CDR3 contains 16 residues. The V gene end was trimmed by 0 bases and the J gene end by 5 bases; junction bases not matched to a gene: 6. The germline gives CDR1 MNHNS, CDR2 SASEGT. CDR3 residues: CASSEARGTVNEKLFF. The CDR3 bases are TGTGCCAGCAGTGAAGCCAGAGGGACAGTAAATGAAAAACTGTTTTTT.

The gene calls are TRBV5-1 and TRBJ1-3; D not resolved. V lost 0 bases and J lost 4, with 8 bases in between. The CDR3 contains 14 residues. In germline, CDR1 is SGHRS, CDR2 YFSETQ. The chain's CDR3 is CASSLGGNGNTIYF. In nucleotides, the CDR3 is TGCGCCAGCAGCTTGGGGGGAAACGGAAACACCATATATTTT.

The J gene is TRBJ2-7, the V gene TRBV3-1 (or the pseudogene TRBV3-2); TRBD2 might be the D (6 bases). CDR3 length: 15 amino acids. V lost 2 bases and J 5 bases, leaving 16 bases between the germline ends. Germline V gives CDR1 LGHDT, CDR2 YNNKEL (reference sequence). The CDR3 reads CASSQLSSGSNEQYF. Written as DNA, the CDR3 is TGTGCCAGCAGCCAACTGTCCAGCGGGTCCAACGAGCAGTACTTC.

This chain links TRBV3-1 (or the pseudogene TRBV3-2) with TRBJ2-7, with 8 bases lining up with TRBD1. The CDR3 is made up of 18 amino acids. The V gene end was trimmed by 0 bases and the J gene end by 2 bases; junction bases not matched to a gene: 12. Germline CDR1 reads LGHDT; CDR2 reads YNNKEL (reference sequence). This CDR3 is CASSQDSGQGWSTYEQYF. Here the CDR3 DNA reads TGTGCCAGCAGCCAAGACAGTGGACAGGGCTGGTCCACCTACGAGCAGTACTTC.

This chain links TRBV19 with TRBJ2-7; 11 bases fit TRBD1. The V segment lost 3 bases and the J segment 2 bases; nucleotides outside the gene matches: 3. CDR3 size: 15 residues. CDR1 LNHDA and CDR2 SQIVND come from the germline V gene (reference sequence). The DNA for the CDR3 is TGTGCCAGTAGTATTGGACAGGGGGCTCCCTACGAGCAGTACTTC. It translates to CASSIGQGAPYEQYF.

The rearrangement uses TRBV10-1 and TRBJ1-1; D uncertain. This CDR3 spans 15 amino acids. Germline V gene data show CDR1 as WNHNN and CDR2 as SYGVQD (reference sequence). V was trimmed by 0 bases and J by 0 bases, leaving 8 bases between them. CDR3 region: CASSESRAMNTEAFF. The DNA of the CDR3 is TGCGCCAGCAGTGAGTCCCGGGCAATGAACACTGAAGCTTTCTTT.

The chain links TRBV10-1 to TRBJ2-1; D may be TRBD1 or TRBD2 (5 bases each). V lost 0 bases, J lost 0 bases, and 9 bases lay in between. Germline assignment: CDR1 WNHNN and CDR2 SYGVQD (reference sequence). The CDR3 is made up of 16 amino acids. CDR3 in DNA: TGCGCCAGCAGTGAGTCAGCAGGGAGCTCCTACAATGAGCAGTTCTTC. It yields the protein CASSESAGSSYNEQFF.

This rearrangement joins TRBV7-3 to TRBJ2-4; tentative D call: TRBD1 (6 bases). This CDR3 region has 13 residues. V was trimmed by 5 bases and J by 7 bases, leaving 12 bases between them. Looked up from germline, CDR1 is SGHTA and CDR2 is FQGTGA. The CDR3 loop is CASSTDRSNIQYF. The CDR3 DNA sequence: TGTGCCAGCAGCACCGACAGGAGCAACATTCAGTACTTC.

The chain couples TRBV27 to TRBJ2-3; D is uncertain. The V gene's germline CDR1 is MNHEY and CDR2 SMNVEV (reference sequence). The V gene lost 2 bases and the J gene lost 6 bases, with 9 bases spanning the gap. The CDR3 runs 13 residues. The CDR3: CASSLQLRDTQYF. The CDR3, as DNA: TGTGCCAGCAGTTTACAACTTCGGGATACGCAGTATTTT.

The rearrangement joins TRBV14 to TRBJ2-7, with a tentative D call TRBD2 (7 bases). The ends were cut back, 0 bases at V and 7 bases at J, with 19 bases in the middle. The CDR3 consists of 16 residues. Germline-derived CDR1 and CDR2 are SGHDN and FVKESK. The CDR3 DNA follows: TGTGCCAGCAGCCAAGAGGGAGGGACAAGAATTGATGAGCAGTACTTC. This codes for CASSQEGGTRIDEQYF.

The J gene is TRBJ2-7, the V gene TRBV7-2, with D possibly TRBD2 on 6 matching bases. The CDR3 is made up of 14 amino acids. The V end lost 5 bases, the J end lost 0 bases, and 11 bases lay between the germline ends. The germline gives CDR1 SGHTA, CDR2 FQGNSA. The CDR3 loop is CASSLRTNSYEQYF. CDR3 in DNA: TGTGCCAGCAGCCTTCGGACTAACTCCTACGAGCAGTACTTC.

CDR3 coding DNA: TGTGCCTGGAGTCCCGCGGGGGAGAGGGCTTTCTTT. Translating gives CAWSPAGERAFF. The chain links TRBV30 to TRBJ1-1, with D maybe TRBD1 (5 bases). The CDR3 totals 12 residues. V shed 2 bases and J shed 11 bases, with 15 bases lying between them. Germline lookup yields CDR1 GTSNPN and CDR2 SVGIG (reference sequence).

The CDR3 coding sequence is TGCAGCGTCGTACGGGAGTCAGAGACCCAGTACTTC. Protein: CSVVRESETQYF. This chain connects TRBV29-1 to TRBJ2-5, with D tentatively TRBD2 (6 bases). CDR1 and CDR2 (germline): SQVTM, ANQGSEA. The CDR3 is 12 amino acids. V gave up 6 bases and J gave up 4 bases, with 12 bases separating them.

The chain couples TRBV6-7 to TRBJ1-6; D ambiguous. TRBV6-7 is an ORF for which the function is uncertain. CDR3 length: 17 amino acids. Trimming left V 0 bases short and J 3 bases short, with 12 bases between. The CDR3: CASSYSTFPNYNSPLHF. Written as DNA, the CDR3 is TGTGCCAGCAGTTACTCGACTTTCCCCAACTATAATTCACCCCTCCACTTT.

The chain recombines TRBV15 with TRBJ2-1; TRBD1 agrees at 10 bases. J lost 5 bases, V lost 3 bases, and 7 bases had no gene match. Germline assignment: CDR1 LNHNV and CDR2 YYDKDF (reference sequence). The CDR3 runs to 16 residues. The CDR3 loop reads CATSRARDRGDNEQFF. CDR3 bases: TGTGCCACCAGCAGGGCCCGGGACAGGGGCGACAATGAGCAGTTCTTC.

The J gene is TRBJ1-4, the V gene TRBV30, with D possibly being TRBD1 (6 bases). The germline V gene has CDR1 GTSNPN and CDR2 SVGIG (reference sequence). The ends were cut back, 5 bases at V and 4 bases at J, with 11 bases in the middle. The CDR3 is 13 residues long. The CDR3 reads CAWATGNNEKLFF. Written as DNA, the CDR3 is TGTGCCTGGGCCACAGGGAATAATGAAAAACTGTTTTTT.

Only one count was recorded for this clone. CDR3 nucleotides: TGCGCCAGCAGCTTGGGACAGGCTGAAGGCGAGCAGTACTTC. Residues: CASSLGQAEGEQYF. The chain links TRBV5-1 to TRBJ2-7, with D possibly TRBD1 on 6 matching bases. This CDR3 spans 14 amino acids. Germline V gene sequence: CDR1 SGHRS, CDR2 YFSETQ. The V end lost 0 bases, the J end lost 6 bases, and 13 bases lay between the germline ends.

This chain joins TRBV11-2 and TRBJ2-1; possibly TRBD2 for D (6 bases). This CDR3 is 13 amino acids long. Trimming stripped 8 bases from V and 7 bases from J, with 15 bases between. Germline V lookup: CDR1 SGHAT, CDR2 FQNNGV. This chain's CDR3 is CASGPSGGNEQFF. For the CDR3, the DNA is TGTGCCAGCGGGCCCTCCGGGGGAAATGAGCAGTTCTTC. The variable domain in full, completed from reference TRBV11-2 and TRBJ2-1, reads EAGVAQSPRYKIIEKRQSVAFWCNPISGHATLYWYQQILGQGPKLLIQFQNNGVVDDSQLPKDRFSAERLKGVDSTLKIQPAKLEDSAVYLCASGPSGGNEQFFGPGTRLTVL.

Only one count was recorded for this clone. V is TRBV28 and J is TRBJ1-2; D gene uncertain. The CDR3 spans 12 residues. Trimming took 4 bases from V and 4 from J, leaving 7 bases between them. Germline values: CDR1 MDHEN, CDR2 SYDVKM. CDR3 DNA: TGTGCCAGCAGTTCTGGGCGCTATGGCTACACCTTC. Its translation: CASSSGRYGYTF.

This clone has only a few counts. The chain couples TRBV7-2 to TRBJ1-6, with D perhaps matching TRBD1 (5 bases). The CDR3 contains 14 residues. CDR1 is SGHTA, CDR2 FQGNSA, per germline. V was shortened by 2 bases and J by 7 bases, with 9 bases between the two germline ends. This chain's CDR3 is CASSLSGGNSPLHF. In nucleotides, the CDR3 is TGTGCCAGCAGCTTAAGTGGGGGAAATTCACCCCTCCACTTT.

The chain joins TRBV5-1 to TRBJ2-3; D is ambiguous. This CDR3 has 13 residues. Trimming removed 0 bases from V and 1 base from J, with 3 bases in between. CDR1 and CDR2 (germline): SGHRS, YFSETQ. CDR3 protein: CASSLAGTDTQYF. In DNA form, the CDR3 reads TGCGCCAGCAGCTTGGCAGGCACAGATACGCAGTATTTT.

The chain employs TRBV14 and TRBJ2-3; 9 bases align to TRBD2. Germline CDR1 is SGHDN and CDR2 is FVKESK. The CDR3 length is 16 residues. V lost 1 base, J lost 6 bases, and 8 bases stayed unmatched. DNA for the CDR3: TGTGCCAGCAGCCAAGTCTTTAGCGGGGGTAGGGATACGCAGTATTTT. It translates to CASSQVFSGGRDTQYF.

This clone showed up just once. V and J are TRBV2 and TRBJ1-5; D is unresolved. With 2 bases removed from V and 2 bases from J, the gap between germline ends came to 4 bases. The CDR3 contains 13 residues. From germline, CDR1 is SNHLY and CDR2 FYNNEI. The CDR3 is CASSEFGNQPQHF. DNA for the CDR3: TGTGCCAGCAGTGAATTCGGCAATCAGCCCCAGCATTTT.

The chain joins TRBV30 to TRBJ2-3, with D tentatively TRBD1 (6 bases). There are 13 residues in the CDR3. Germline lookup yields CDR1 GTSNPN and CDR2 SVGIG (reference sequence). Deletions cut 2 bases from V and 2 bases from J, with 8 bases between. The CDR3 loop is CAWSWTVTDTQYF. In DNA form, the CDR3 reads TGTGCCTGGAGTTGGACAGTCACAGATACGCAGTATTTT.

This clone was observed a single time. The V call is TRBV24-1, the J call TRBJ1-2; D is uncertain. Germline CDR1 KGHDR, CDR2 SFDVKD. The CDR3 sequence is 11 residues long. V was shortened by 0 bases and J by 10 bases, with 5 bases between the two germline ends. The CDR3 spells CATSDLWAYTF. CDR3 in DNA: TGTGCCACCAGTGATTTGTGGGCCTACACCTTC.

The chain joins TRBV11-2 to TRBJ1-3, with D tentatively TRBD1 (5 bases). The CDR3 is 14 amino acids. With 5 bases removed from V and 4 bases from J, the gap between germline ends came to 12 bases. CDR1 SGHAT and CDR2 FQNNGV come from the germline V gene. Here the CDR3 reads CASSAGTVGNTIYF. The CDR3 DNA is TGTGCCAGCAGCGCAGGGACGGTAGGAAACACCATATATTTT.

The J gene is TRBJ2-7, the V gene TRBV28; perhaps TRBD1 as D (6 bases). The CDR3 length is 12 residues. Germline assignment: CDR1 MDHEN and CDR2 SYDVKM. The germline V and J ends were trimmed by 6 bases and 3 bases, with 9 bases remaining between them. This chain's CDR3 is CASRQGYYEQYF. The CDR3 DNA reads TGTGCCAGCAGACAGGGTTACTACGAGCAGTACTTC.